This T cell receptor beta chain originates from a study of T-cell reconstitution after alpha-beta-depleted transplantation in children. CDR3 length equals 14 residues. The V gene lost 5 bases and the J gene lost 4 bases, with 14 bases spanning the gap. Germline V lookup: CDR1 SEHNR, CDR2 FQNEAQ (reference sequence). The library targeted TCRbeta and was prepared with unique molecular identifiers. MiXCR, applied by TCRdb to the PCR reads, yields one record per CDR3 protein. The sample has about 310,000 distinct CDR3 sequences; 23% are singletons. The starting material was PBMCs, mostly from graft donor cells, obtained 180 days after TCRalphabeta/CD19-depleted stem cell transplant. The chain recombines TRBV7-9 with TRBJ1-1; a weak D match, TRBD1 (6 bases). This clonotype was obtained from a male patient under 18 who had a stem cell transplant for acute lymphoblastic leukemia, so the T cells may come from the graft donor. CDR3 DNA: TGTGCCAGCAGCCCCCGAGGGGGGGCCACTGAAGCTTTCTTT. This sequence encodes CASSPRGGATEAFF.